The rows below give T cell receptor beta chains drawn from one sample of a study of T cell responses to AZD1222 COVID-19 vaccine. Profiled with immunoSEQ multiplex PCR; TCRdb holds only in-frame clones, not every one. The sample includes some 100,000 clones, approximately 90% of them seen just once. This sample comprised peripheral blood, obtained 28 days after the second AZD1222 dose. The origin of the receptors is an adult who received the AZD1222 COVID-19 vaccine. CDR3s include the opening cysteine and the closing phenylalanine or tryptophan. The D gene is left open where the match is weak. A row's size may be missing; if present it is once, few, many or a size class.

clone_size,d_call,v_call,j_call,cdr3_aa,cdr3_nt
-,TRBD1,TRBV29-1,TRBJ2-2,CSVTITGVGTGELFF,TGCAGCGTAACGATTACAGGGGTAGGGACCGGGGAGCTGTTTTTT
-,-,TRBV28,TRBJ2-3,CASSSTGTSDTQYF,TGTGCCAGCAGCTCGACAGGGACTTCAGATACGCAGTATTTT
once,-,TRBV25-1,TRBJ2-5,CASSDGRSPYF,TGTGCCAGCAGTGACGGTCGGTCGCCGTACTTC
few,-,TRBV5-8,TRBJ1-2,CASSLGTASNYGYTF,TGTGCCAGCAGCTTGGGGACAGCGTCTAACTATGGCTACACCTTC
-,TRBD1,TRBV14,TRBJ1-1,CASSQGTGVTEAFF,TGTGCCAGCAGCCAAGGGACAGGGGTTACTGAAGCTTTCTTT
-,-,TRBV5-4,TRBJ2-2,CASSSGTGHTGELFF,TGTGCCAGCAGCTCCGGGACGGGGCACACCGGGGAGCTGTTTTTT
-,-,TRBV6-1,TRBJ1-2,CASSEAYPREFNYGYTF,TGTGCCAGCAGTGAAGCCTACCCCAGGGAGTTCAACTATGGCTACACCTTC
-,TRBD2,TRBV5-8,TRBJ2-1,CASSFVAGGWNNEQFF,TGTGCCAGCAGCTTTGTAGCGGGAGGATGGAACAATGAGCAGTTCTTC
-,-,TRBV5-4,TRBJ1-2,CASSSAGLGNYGYTF,TGTGCCAGCAGCTCGGCAGGTTTGGGGAACTATGGCTACACCTTC
-,-,TRBV11-2,TRBJ2-2,CASSHDGVYTGELFF,TGTGCCAGCAGCCATGATGGGGTTTACACCGGGGAGCTGTTTTTT
-,TRBD1,TRBV28,TRBJ2-4,CASSTQGLAKNIQYF,TGTGCCAGCAGTACACAGGGGTTAGCCAAAAACATTCAGTACTTC
-,-,TRBV7-8,TRBJ1-6,CASSLVVWTSSYNSPLHF,TGTGCCAGCAGCTTAGTTGTCTGGACCAGCTCCTATAATTCACCCCTCCACTTT
once,TRBD1,TRBV7-3,TRBJ2-1,CASSATGTAHNEQFF,TGTGCCAGCAGCGCCACCGGGACAGCCCACAATGAGCAGTTCTTC
-,TRBD2,TRBV7-3,TRBJ2-1,CASSFGTSGLNEQFF,TGTGCCAGCAGCTTTGGGACTAGCGGACTCAATGAGCAGTTCTTC
-,-,TRBV28,TRBJ2-7,CASSLFAGGSYEQYF,TGTGCCAGCAGTTTATTTGCAGGCGGGTCCTACGAGCAGTACTTC
once,-,TRBV5-5,TRBJ2-7,CASSLGQKTYEQYF,TGTGCCAGCAGCTTGGGACAGAAAACCTACGAGCAGTACTTC